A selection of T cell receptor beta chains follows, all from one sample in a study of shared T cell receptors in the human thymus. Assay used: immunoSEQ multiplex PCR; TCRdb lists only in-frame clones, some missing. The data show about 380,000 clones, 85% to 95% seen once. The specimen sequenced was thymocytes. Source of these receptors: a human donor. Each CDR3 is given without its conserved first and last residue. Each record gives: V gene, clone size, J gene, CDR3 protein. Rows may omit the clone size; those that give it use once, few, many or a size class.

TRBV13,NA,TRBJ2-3,ASSLTSGSCISTDTQY
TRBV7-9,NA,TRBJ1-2,ASSPPGQNGYT
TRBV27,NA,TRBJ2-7,ASSHGLAGEGEQY
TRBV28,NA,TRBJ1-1,ASGRQGINTEAF
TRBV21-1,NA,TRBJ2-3,ARHPTVSLTDTQY
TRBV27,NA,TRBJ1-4,ASKQDFNEKLF
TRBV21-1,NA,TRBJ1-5,ASSKSWTGYQPQH
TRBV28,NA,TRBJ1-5,ASSLNPGQGYCSNQPQH
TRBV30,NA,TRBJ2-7,AWSVRAGEAYEQY
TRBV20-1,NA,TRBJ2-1,SAYEYNEQF
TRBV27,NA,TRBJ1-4,ASSLSQGLGEKLF
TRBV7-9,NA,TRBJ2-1,ASSLGVAGGPYNEQF
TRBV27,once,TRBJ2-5,ASSSREETQY
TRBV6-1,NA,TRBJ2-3,ASGTGGEDTQY
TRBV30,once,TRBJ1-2,AWNDRQGRAYGYT
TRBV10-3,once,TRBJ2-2,AISEDDPTSGRLTGELF
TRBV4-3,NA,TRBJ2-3,ASSLRLDTDTQY
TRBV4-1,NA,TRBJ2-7,ASSHKGDRGSYEQY
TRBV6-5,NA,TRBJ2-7,ASRPPGTKSYEQY
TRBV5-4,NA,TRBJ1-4,ASSLDRGSTNEKLF
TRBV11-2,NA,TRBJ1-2,ASSLVPGVGGYT
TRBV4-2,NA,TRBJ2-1,ASSLLRDRFYNEQF
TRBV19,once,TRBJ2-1,ASSIVAGGNRDEQF
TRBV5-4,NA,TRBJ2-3,ASSSPGLMTDTQY
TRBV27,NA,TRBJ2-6,ASSGDRGYPGANVLT
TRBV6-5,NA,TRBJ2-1,ASSYSTRGREQF
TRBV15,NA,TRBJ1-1,ATSRDGEGEAF
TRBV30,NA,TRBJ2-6,AWSELGAEGSGANVLT
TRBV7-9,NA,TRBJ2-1,ASSLVRKAGGNNEQF
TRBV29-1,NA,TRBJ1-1,SVVTLMNTEAF
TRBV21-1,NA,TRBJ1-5,ASSNRDPWSNQPQH
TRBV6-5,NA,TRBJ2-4,ASSMASETKNIQY
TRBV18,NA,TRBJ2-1,ASSLNRGRNEQF
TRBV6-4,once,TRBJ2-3,ASSEVEGTDTQY
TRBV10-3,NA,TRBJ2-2,AISETSQGSGELF